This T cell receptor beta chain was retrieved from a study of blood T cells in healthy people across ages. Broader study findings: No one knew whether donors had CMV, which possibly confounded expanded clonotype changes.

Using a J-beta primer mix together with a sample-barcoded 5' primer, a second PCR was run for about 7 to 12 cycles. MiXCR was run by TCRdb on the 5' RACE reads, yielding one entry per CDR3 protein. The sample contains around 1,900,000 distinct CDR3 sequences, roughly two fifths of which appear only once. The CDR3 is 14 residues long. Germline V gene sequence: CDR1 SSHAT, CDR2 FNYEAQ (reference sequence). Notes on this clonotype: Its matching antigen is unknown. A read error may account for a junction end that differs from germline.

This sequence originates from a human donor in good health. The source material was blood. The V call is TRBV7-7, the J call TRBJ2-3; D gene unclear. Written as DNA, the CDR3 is TGTGCTAGCAGCGTGGACCGCCGCACAGATACGCAGTATTTT. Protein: CASSVDRRTDTQYF.